Sequencing of this T cell receptor (beta chain) was carried out in a study of blood T cell repertoires in COVID-19 (dated by TCRdb to about 2020). Some background on the complete study: Collaborator samples came from the United States, Italy and Spain and covered acute and convalescent phases of COVID-19. The prospective study material was composed of cDNA or gDNA derived from T cells, B-cell-depleted T cells, or PBMCs. Subjects who had been exposed to COVID-19, were actively infected with it, or had recovered from it provided the deeply sampled blood TCRbeta repertoires that made up the dataset. The repertoires were released in a freely available public database intended as a resource for research on the immune response to SARS-CoV-2. The samples were drawn from two sources: the first 160 participants of the ongoing ImmuneRACE study, and 1,254 subjects contributed by 6 global collaborators. The sample metadata nearly always contained a de-identified subject ID, COVID-19 status, age in years and sex. Where HLA class I and class II types were available, the types were taken from metadata supplied by the sample provider, not from assay-based typing.

The collaborating institutions used their own protocols to collect whole blood in K2EDTA tubes. Collaborator samples were shipped for TCRbeta analysis as frozen whole blood, isolated PBMCs, or DNA extracted from either sample type. The immunoSEQ Assay, a bias-controlled multiplex PCR, was used to amplify TCRbeta CDR3 regions from genomic DNA. Per the original workflow: The number of nucleated cells in each sample was estimated by amplification of reference gene primers within the assay. To quantify the absolute abundance of each unique TCRbeta CDR3 rearrangement, sequence reads were collapsed and filtered. Productive Simpson clonality was computed per sample as the square root of Simpson's diversity index over productive rearrangements. TCRdb's version of the immuneACCESS table is confined to in-frame rearrangements and falls short of the full clone set. An unresolved V gene accounts for under half of the shortfall where checked; the remainder is of unknown origin. V, J and clone size reflect that table, while D and trimming were determined from the DNA. Here the sample has some 89,000 clones; approximately 89% occur a single time. Jointly, the top ten make up about 2.5% of the sample.

Overall results and qualifications from the work: Clinical and demographic metadata were provided uncurated, with the amount varying by source and participant.

About this clone itself: What this receptor recognizes is not known. Base quality data are lacking; no much larger clone is found one base away.

In the germline V gene, CDR1 corresponds to SGDLS and CDR2 to YYNGEE. Trimming at the junction amounts to 0 bases on V and 3 bases on J, and the germline ends lie 9 bases apart. The CDR3 numbers 14 residues from cysteine through phenylalanine. The kept DNA is CDR3 alone, 42 bases in frame from the first base. The V gene is TRBV9 and the J gene is TRBJ2-5; the D segment could be TRBD2, given 5 matching bases. The clonotype comes from a man aged 50-59 years with acute or convalescent COVID-19. Sequencing was carried out using peripheral blood. At the DNA level, the sequence is TGTGCCAGCAGCGTAGACGGACTCAAAGAGACCCAGTACTTC. Its translation reads: CASSVDGLKETQYF.